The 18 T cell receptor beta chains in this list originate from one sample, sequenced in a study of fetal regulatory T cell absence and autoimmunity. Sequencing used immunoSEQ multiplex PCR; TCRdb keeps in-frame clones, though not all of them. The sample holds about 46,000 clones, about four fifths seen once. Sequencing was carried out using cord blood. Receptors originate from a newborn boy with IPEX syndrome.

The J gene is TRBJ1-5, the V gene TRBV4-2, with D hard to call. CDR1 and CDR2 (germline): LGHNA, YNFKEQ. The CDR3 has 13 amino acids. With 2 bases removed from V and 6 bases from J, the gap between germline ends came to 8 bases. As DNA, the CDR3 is TGTGCCAGCAGCCAATTCGTAGGTCAGCCCCAGCATTTT. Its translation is CASSQFVGQPQHF.

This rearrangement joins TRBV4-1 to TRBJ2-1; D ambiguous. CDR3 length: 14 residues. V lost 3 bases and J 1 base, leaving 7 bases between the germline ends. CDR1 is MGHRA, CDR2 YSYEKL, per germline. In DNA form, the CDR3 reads TGCGCCAGCAGCCATATAGGTTCCTACAATGAGCAGTTCTTC. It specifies CASSHIGSYNEQFF.

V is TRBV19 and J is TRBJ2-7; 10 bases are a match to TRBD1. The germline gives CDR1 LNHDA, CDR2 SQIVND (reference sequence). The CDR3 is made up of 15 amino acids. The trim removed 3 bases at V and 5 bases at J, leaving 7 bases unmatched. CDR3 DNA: TGTGCCAGTAGTATCTCCCGGGACAGGGGAAACGAGCAGTACTTC. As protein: CASSISRDRGNEQYF. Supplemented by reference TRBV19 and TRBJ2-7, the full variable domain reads DGGITQSPKYLFRKEGQNVTLSCEQNLNHDAMYWYRQDPGQGLRLIYYSQIVNDFQKGDIAEGYSVSREKKESFPLTVTSAQKNPTAFYLCASSISRDRGNEQYFGPGTRLTVT.

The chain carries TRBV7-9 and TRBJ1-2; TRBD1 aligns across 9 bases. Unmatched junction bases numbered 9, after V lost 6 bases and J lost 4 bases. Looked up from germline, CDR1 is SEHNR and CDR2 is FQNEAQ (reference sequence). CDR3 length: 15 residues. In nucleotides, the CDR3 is TGTGCCAGCAGGCCATCCGGGACAGGGCTCTATGGCTACACCTTC. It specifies CASRPSGTGLYGYTF.

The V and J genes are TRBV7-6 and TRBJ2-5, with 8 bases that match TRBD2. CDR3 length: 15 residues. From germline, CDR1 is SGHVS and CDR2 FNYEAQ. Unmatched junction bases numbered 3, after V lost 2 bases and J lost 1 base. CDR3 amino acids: CASSLNGGAQETQYF. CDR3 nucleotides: TGTGCCAGCAGCTTAAACGGGGGGGCCCAAGAGACCCAGTACTTC.

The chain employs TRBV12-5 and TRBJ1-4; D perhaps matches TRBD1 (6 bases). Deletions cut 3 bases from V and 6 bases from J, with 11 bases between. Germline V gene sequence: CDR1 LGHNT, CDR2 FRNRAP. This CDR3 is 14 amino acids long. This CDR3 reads CASGFGGRDEKLFF. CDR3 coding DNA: TGTGCTAGTGGTTTCGGGGGGCGCGATGAAAAACTGTTTTTT.

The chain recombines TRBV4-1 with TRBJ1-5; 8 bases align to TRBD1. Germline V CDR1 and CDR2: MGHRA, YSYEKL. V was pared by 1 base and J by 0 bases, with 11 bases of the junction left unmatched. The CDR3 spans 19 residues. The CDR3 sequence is CASSQGYRGQDPSNQPQHF. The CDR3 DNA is TGCGCCAGCAGCCAAGGGTATAGGGGACAGGACCCTAGCAATCAGCCCCAGCATTTT.

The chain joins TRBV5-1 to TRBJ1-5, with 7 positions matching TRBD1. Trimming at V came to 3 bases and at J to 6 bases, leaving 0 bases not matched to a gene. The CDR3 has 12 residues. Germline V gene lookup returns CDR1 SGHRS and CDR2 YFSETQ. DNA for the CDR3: TGCGCCAGCAGCTACAGGGGTCAGCCCCAGCATTTT. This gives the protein CASSYRGQPQHF. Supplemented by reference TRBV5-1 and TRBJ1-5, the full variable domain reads KAGVTQTPRYLIKTRGQQVTLSCSPISGHRSVSWYQQTPGQGLQFLFEYFSETQRNKGNFPGRFSGRQFSNSRSEMNVSTLELGDSALYLCASSYRGQPQHFGDGTRLSIL.

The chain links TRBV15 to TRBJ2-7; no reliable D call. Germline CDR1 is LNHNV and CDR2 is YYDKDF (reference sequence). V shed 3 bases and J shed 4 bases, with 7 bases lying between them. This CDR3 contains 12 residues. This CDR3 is CATSRTSYEQYF. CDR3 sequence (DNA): TGTGCCACCAGCAGGACCTCTTACGAGCAGTACTTC. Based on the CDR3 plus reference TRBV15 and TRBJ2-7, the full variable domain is DAMVIQNPRYQVTQFGKPVTLSCSQTLNHNVMYWYQQKSSQAPKLLFHYYDKDFNNEADTPDNFQSRRPNTSFCFLDIRSPGLGDTAMYLCATSRTSYEQYFGPGTRLTVT.

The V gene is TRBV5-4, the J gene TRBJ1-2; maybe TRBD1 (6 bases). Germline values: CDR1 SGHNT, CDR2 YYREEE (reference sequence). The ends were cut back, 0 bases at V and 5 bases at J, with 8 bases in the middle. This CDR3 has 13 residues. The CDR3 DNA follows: TGTGCCAGCAGCTTGGGACAGGTTTATGGCTACACCTTC. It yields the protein CASSLGQVYGYTF.

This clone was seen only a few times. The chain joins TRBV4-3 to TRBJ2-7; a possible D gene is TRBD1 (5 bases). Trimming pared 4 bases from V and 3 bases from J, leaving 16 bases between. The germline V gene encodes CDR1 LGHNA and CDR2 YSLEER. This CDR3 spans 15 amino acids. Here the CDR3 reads CASSPEIGRGYEQYF. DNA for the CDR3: TGCGCCAGCAGCCCAGAGATTGGAAGGGGCTACGAGCAGTACTTC.

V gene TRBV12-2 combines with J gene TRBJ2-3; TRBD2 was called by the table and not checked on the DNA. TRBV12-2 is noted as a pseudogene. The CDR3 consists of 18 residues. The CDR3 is CASRLALTAGPPTDTQYF. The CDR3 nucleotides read TGTGCAAGTCGCTTAGCGCTTACAGCGGGGCCCCCCACAGATACGCAGTATTTT.

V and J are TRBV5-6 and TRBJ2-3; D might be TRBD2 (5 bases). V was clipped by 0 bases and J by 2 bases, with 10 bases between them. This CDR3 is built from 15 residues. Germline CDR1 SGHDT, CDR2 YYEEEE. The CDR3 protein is CASSLAGYDTDTQYF. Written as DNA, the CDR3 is TGTGCCAGCAGCTTGGCGGGGTATGACACAGATACGCAGTATTTT.

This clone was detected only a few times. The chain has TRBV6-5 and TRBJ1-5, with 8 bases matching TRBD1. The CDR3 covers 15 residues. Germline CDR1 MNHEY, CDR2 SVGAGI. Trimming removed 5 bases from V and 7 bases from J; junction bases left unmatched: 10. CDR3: CASSPRQGRRQPQHF. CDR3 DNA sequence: TGTGCCAGCAGTCCCCGACAGGGGAGGAGGCAGCCCCAGCATTTT.

The CDR3 region is CASSQGPSGRSAYNEQFF. The CDR3 region has the DNA TGCGCCAGCAGCCAAGGGCCTAGCGGGAGATCGGCCTACAATGAGCAGTTCTTC. This chain links TRBV4-1 with TRBJ2-1, with 10 bases matching TRBD2. Germline assignment: CDR1 MGHRA and CDR2 YSYEKL. This CDR3 comprises 18 residues. V lost 1 base and J lost 2; bases outside the gene matches: 8.

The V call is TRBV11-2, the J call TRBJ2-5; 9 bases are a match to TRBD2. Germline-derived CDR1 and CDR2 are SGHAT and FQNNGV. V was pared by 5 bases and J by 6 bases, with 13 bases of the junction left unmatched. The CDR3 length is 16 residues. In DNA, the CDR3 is TGTGCCAGCAGCCTTGAGGGCGGGGGGGGCACTCAGACCCAGTACTTC. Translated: CASSLEGGGGTQTQYF.

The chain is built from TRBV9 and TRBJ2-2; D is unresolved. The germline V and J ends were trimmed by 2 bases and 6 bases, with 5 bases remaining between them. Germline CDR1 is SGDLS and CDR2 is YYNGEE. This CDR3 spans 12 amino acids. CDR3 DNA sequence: TGTGCCAGCAGCGTCCAGCCCGGGGAGCTGTTTTTT. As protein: CASSVQPGELFF. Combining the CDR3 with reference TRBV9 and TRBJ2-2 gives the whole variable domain DSGVTQTPKHLITATGQRVTLRCSPRSGDLSVYWYQQSLDQGLQFLIQYYNGEERAKGNILERFSAQQFPDLHSELNLSSLELGDSALYFCASSVQPGELFFGEGSRLTVL.

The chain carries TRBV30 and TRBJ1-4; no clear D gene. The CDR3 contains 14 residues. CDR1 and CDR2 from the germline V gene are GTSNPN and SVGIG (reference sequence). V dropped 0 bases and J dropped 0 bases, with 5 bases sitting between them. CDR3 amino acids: CAWSVFATNEKLFF. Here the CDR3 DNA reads TGTGCCTGGAGTGTTTTTGCAACTAATGAAAAACTGTTTTTT.